The 3 T cell receptor beta chains in this list originate from one sample, sequenced in a study of beta chain features in type 1 diabetes. What was sequenced were expressed TCRB transcripts, since all of the isolated RNA had been reverse transcribed. Clones were sequenced by immunoSEQ multiplex PCR, and TCRdb holds only the in-frame ones, with some missing. The sample carries some 270,000 clones, 8% recorded once. The sequencing input was central memory CD4+ T cells from blood. Every receptor here comes from a woman aged 18-30 years in good health.

This sequence joins TRBV6-4 and TRBJ1-6, with unresolved D. Germline V gene lookup returns CDR1 MRHNA and CDR2 SNTAGT. The CDR3 totals 13 residues. Trimming removed 2 bases at V and 7 bases at J, with 6 bases between. The CDR3 spells CASSDGPNSPLHF. CDR3 in DNA: TGTGCCAGCAGTGACGGCCCGAATTCACCCCTCCACTTT.

Only a few counts were recorded for this clone. This chain joins TRBV7-2 and TRBJ2-3, with D maybe TRBD2 (6 bases). V was trimmed by 1 base and J by 6 bases, leaving 17 bases between them. Germline assignment: CDR1 SGHTA and CDR2 FQGNSA. This CDR3 is 16 amino acids long. Here the CDR3 DNA reads TGTGCCAGCAGCTTAGATGGCGGGAACTTGTGGGATACGCAGTATTTT. It codes for CASSLDGGNLWDTQYF.

This clone was observed a few times. The CDR3 loop reads CASRFPWDRASPLHF. CDR3 in DNA: TGTGCCAGCCGCTTCCCCTGGGACAGGGCCTCACCCCTCCACTTT. The V and J genes are TRBV19 and TRBJ1-6; 9 nucleotides match TRBD1. This CDR3 has 15 amino acids. The V and J ends lost 9 bases and 10 bases, in that order; junction bases with no gene match: 13. Germline V gives CDR1 LNHDA, CDR2 SQIVND (reference sequence).